The entry below describes one T cell receptor beta chain. Its antigen is unidentified. The data are from a study of T cell responses to AZD1222 COVID-19 vaccine. Using immunoSEQ multiplex PCR, the repertoire was profiled, and TCRdb retains in-frame clones only, with some absent. The profile shows 110,000 to 150,000 clones, 85% to 95% of them singletons. The ends were cut back, 5 bases at V and 7 bases at J, with 18 bases in the middle. The CDR3 runs to 15 residues. Germline V gives CDR1 SEHNR, CDR2 FQNEAQ (reference sequence). General study results and limits: Spike-wide vaccine-associated CD4 TCRs dominated at 160-218 and 743-854. A rise in Spike-specific TCR breadth and depth followed two AZD1222 doses. Unmutated regions of variants are reportedly targeted by nearly half of spike-specific TCRs. Seropositive AZD1222 recipients at baseline numbered only 5 or 6.

The specimen was peripheral blood, collected on day 0 of MenACWY control vaccination. The source is an adult in good health. The gene calls are TRBV7-9 and TRBJ2-1, with D perhaps TRBD1 (6 bases). CDR3 DNA sequence: TGTGCCAGCAGCCCTGCGGCAGGGGCGCGGAATGAGCAGTTCTTC. Translated: CASSPAAGARNEQFF.